What follows are 32 T cell receptor beta chains derived from one specimen sequenced in a study of blood T cell repertoires in COVID-19. Using immunoSEQ multiplex PCR, the repertoire was profiled, and TCRdb retains in-frame clones only, with some absent. Counted here are approximately 240,000 clones, 75% to 85% occurring once; the ten biggest clones make up roughly 1.3%. The sequenced sample was peripheral blood. The source of these receptors is a woman in her twenties or thirties with COVID-19, enrolled during active disease.

The chain is built from TRBV6-6 and TRBJ1-4, with no clear D. V was clipped by 6 bases and J by 0 bases, with 11 bases between them. The germline gives CDR1 MNHNY, CDR2 SVGAGI (reference sequence). The CDR3 runs to 15 residues. Here the CDR3 DNA reads TGTGCCAGCAGCCGGACTGCTGCAACTAATGAAAAACTGTTTTTT. This gives the protein CASSRTAATNEKLFF.

This chain links TRBV7-9 with TRBJ2-2, with 9 bases fitting TRBD1. The trim removed 4 bases at V and 0 bases at J, leaving 9 bases unmatched. CDR1 is SEHNR and CDR2 is FQNEAQ in the germline V gene (reference sequence). The CDR3 is 18 amino acids. DNA for the CDR3: TGTGCCAGCAGCTCGGGACAGGGAGGCATTTCGAACACCGGGGAGCTGTTTTTT. It translates to CASSSGQGGISNTGELFF.

The V and J genes are TRBV3-1 (or the pseudogene TRBV3-2) and TRBJ2-5; 10 bases fit TRBD1. The CDR3 is 16 residues long. With V trimmed by 4 bases and J by 5 bases, 10 bases remained unmatched. In germline, CDR1 is LGHDT, CDR2 YNNKEL (reference sequence). The CDR3 region has the DNA TGTGCCAGCAGCCTGCTCCGGGACAGGGGAATGGAGACCCAGTACTTC. It specifies CASSLLRDRGMETQYF.

In this sample, this clone turned up many times. The CDR3 DNA follows: TGTGCCAGCAGTGAAGAGGGGGCCGGTCAGCCCCAGCATTTT. Protein: CASSEEGAGQPQHF. The chain has TRBV2 and TRBJ1-5, with 7 nucleotides matching TRBD1. The CDR3 contains 14 residues. Germline lookup yields CDR1 SNHLY and CDR2 FYNNEI. After removal of 1 base from V and 6 bases from J, the junction contained 3 bases not matched to a gene.

This rearrangement joins TRBV6-2 or TRBV6-3 to TRBJ2-1; TRBD2 aligns across 11 bases. The length of the CDR3 is 15 residues. The junction had 5 bases not matched to a gene; V was cut back by 6 bases and J by 4 bases. Germline V gene data show CDR1 as MNHEY and CDR2 as SVGEGT. The CDR3 reads CASSRLAGQYNEQFF. DNA for the CDR3: TGTGCCAGCAGCAGACTAGCGGGACAATACAATGAGCAGTTCTTC.

The chain couples TRBV6-5 to TRBJ2-7, with D possibly matching TRBD1 (6 bases). Germline CDR1 MNHEY, CDR2 SVGAGI. V lost 0 bases and J 6 bases, leaving 9 bases between the germline ends. The CDR3 covers 13 residues. For the CDR3, the DNA is TGTGCCAGCAGTTACTCCAGGGGAACCGAGCAGTACTTC. Amino acids: CASSYSRGTEQYF.

The chain combines TRBV14 with TRBJ2-7; D possibly corresponds to TRBD2 (5 bases). The germline gives CDR1 SGHDN, CDR2 FVKESK. The CDR3 runs 14 residues. The V end was cut by 3 bases, the J end by 5 bases, with 14 bases between. CDR3 loop: CASSHGRGRDEQYF. The CDR3 DNA reads TGTGCCAGCAGCCACGGTAGAGGGCGCGACGAGCAGTACTTC.

The chain couples TRBV27 to TRBJ1-1, with TRBD1 as a possible D gene (5 bases). V was clipped by 3 bases and J by 9 bases, with 14 bases between them. Germline V gene lookup returns CDR1 MNHEY and CDR2 SMNVEV (reference sequence). This CDR3 is built from 13 residues. In nucleotides, the CDR3 is TGTGCCAGCAGTTTTAGGCGGCAGGGAAAAGCTTTCTTT. Protein: CASSFRRQGKAFF.

This chain uses TRBV5-4 with TRBJ1-2; D perhaps matches TRBD1 (5 bases). This CDR3 is built from 15 residues. The germline V and J ends were trimmed by 7 bases and 2 bases, with 18 bases remaining between them. Germline CDR1 reads SGHNT; CDR2 reads YYREEE (reference sequence). The CDR3 sequence: CASARAGVENYGYTF. CDR3 bases: TGTGCCAGCGCGCGGGCGGGGGTAGAGAACTATGGCTACACCTTC.

This chain links TRBV7-2 with TRBJ1-2; TRBD1 might be the D (5 bases). The CDR3 extends over 14 amino acids. Germline CDR1 is SGHTA and CDR2 is FQGNSA. Trimming shortened V by 2 bases and J by 8 bases, and 15 bases separated the two germline ends. CDR3 nucleotides: TGTGCCAGCAGCTTATCGTCCAGGGAAGACGGCTACACCTTC. Amino acids: CASSLSSREDGYTF.

V is TRBV7-9 and J is TRBJ2-3; D unclear. The germline V and J ends were trimmed by 2 bases and 2 bases, with 8 bases remaining between them. Germline V gene data show CDR1 as SEHNR and CDR2 as FQNEAQ (reference sequence). The CDR3 covers 14 residues. This CDR3 is CASSLRPVTDTQYF. CDR3 bases: TGTGCCAGCAGCTTACGCCCGGTCACAGATACGCAGTATTTT.

This rearrangement joins TRBV6-2 or TRBV6-3 to TRBJ2-7; 7 bases are a match to TRBD2. With V trimmed by 7 bases and J by 2 bases, 20 bases remained unmatched. The CDR3 loop spans 18 amino acids. From germline, CDR1 is MNHEY and CDR2 SVGEGT. The CDR3 region has the DNA TGTGCCAGCAACCCCCCATCTAGCGGAGTCCTACGGGCCTACGAGCAGTACTTC. Amino acids: CASNPPSSGVLRAYEQYF.

The chain employs TRBV7-2 and TRBJ2-1, with 13 positions matching TRBD2. This CDR3 spans 16 amino acids. The ends lost 1 base at V and 8 bases at J; junction bases unmatched: 5. Germline lookup yields CDR1 SGHTA and CDR2 FQGNSA. The CDR3 coding sequence is TGTGCCAGCAGCTTAGGACTAGCGGGAGGATGGGATGAGCAGTTCTTC. Amino acid sequence: CASSLGLAGGWDEQFF.

The V gene is TRBV29-1, the J gene TRBJ1-2, with no clear D. CDR3 size: 13 residues. V gave up 4 bases and J gave up 4 bases, with 13 bases separating them. Germline lookup yields CDR1 SQVTM and CDR2 ANQGSEA. CDR3 sequence: CSVASDGLYGYTF. In DNA form, the CDR3 reads TGCAGCGTTGCATCGGACGGACTCTATGGCTACACCTTC.

The rearrangement joins TRBV10-3 to TRBJ2-3, with 9 bases identical to TRBD2. CDR1 is ENHRY and CDR2 is SYGVKD in the germline V gene. CDR3 length: 15 amino acids. The trim removed 4 bases at V and 2 bases at J, leaving 4 bases unmatched. The CDR3: CAISALAGTTDTQYF. For the CDR3, the DNA is TGTGCCATCAGTGCGCTAGCGGGGACCACAGATACGCAGTATTTT.

J is TRBJ2-5 and V is TRBV5-1; D remains unclear. V was trimmed by 4 bases and J by 1 base, leaving 8 bases between them. Germline CDR1 reads SGHRS; CDR2 reads YFSETQ. The CDR3 is 13 amino acids. The CDR3 is CASSRDTQETQYF. CDR3 nucleotides: TGCGCCAGCAGCCGTGACACCCAAGAGACCCAGTACTTC.

V and J are TRBV2 and TRBJ2-3; D remains unclear. This CDR3 comprises 12 residues. Germline V lookup: CDR1 SNHLY, CDR2 FYNNEI. The V gene lost 4 bases and the J gene lost 3 bases, with 5 bases spanning the gap. The CDR3 DNA is TGTGCCAGCAGTGCGCAGACAGATACGCAGTATTTT. Protein product: CASSAQTDTQYF. Full variable domain (outside the CDR3, taken from reference TRBV2 and TRBJ2-3): EPEVTQTPSHQVTQMGQEVILRCVPISNHLYFYWYRQILGQKVEFLVSFYNNEISEKSEIFDDQFSVERPDGSNFTLKIRSTKLEDSAMYFCASSAQTDTQYFGPGTRLTVL.

J is TRBJ2-7 and V is TRBV3-1 (or the pseudogene TRBV3-2), with 11 nucleotides matching TRBD2. The CDR3 has 15 residues. Trimming at V came to 0 bases and at J to 7 bases, leaving 5 bases not matched to a gene. Germline V gives CDR1 LGHDT, CDR2 YNNKEL (reference sequence). CDR3 sequence reads: CASSQDSGRVSEQYF. The CDR3 DNA is TGTGCCAGCAGCCAAGATAGCGGGAGGGTCTCGGAGCAGTACTTC.

This clone was picked up one time. This chain links TRBV9 with TRBJ2-7, with D possibly being TRBD2 (5 bases). CDR3 length: 14 amino acids. Trimming removed 2 bases from V and 2 bases from J, with 11 bases in between. Germline CDR1 SGDLS, CDR2 YYNGEE. The CDR3 DNA sequence: TGTGCCAGCAGCGTTGTGGGAGACCCCTACGAGCAGTACTTC. It codes for CASSVVGDPYEQYF.

The rearrangement links TRBV7-6 to TRBJ1-4; weak D call: TRBD1 (6 bases). Per germline, CDR1 SGHVS and CDR2 FNYEAQ. V shed 5 bases and J shed 4 bases, with 14 bases lying between them. The CDR3 loop spans 15 amino acids. The CDR3 protein is CASSPTGTSNEKLFF. In nucleotides, the CDR3 is TGTGCCAGCAGCCCGACCGGGACAAGTAATGAAAAACTGTTTTTT.

The V and J genes are TRBV19 and TRBJ1-2; 7 bases align to TRBD1. CDR3 length: 14 residues. Germline lookup yields CDR1 LNHDA and CDR2 SQIVND (reference sequence). V shed 5 bases, J shed 4 bases, and the junction held 7 bases outside the gene matches. CDR3 sequence: CASSFMGQSYGYTF. CDR3 coding DNA: TGTGCCAGTAGTTTTATGGGACAGAGCTATGGCTACACCTTC. The full variable domain, completed using reference TRBV19 and TRBJ1-2, is DGGITQSPKYLFRKEGQNVTLSCEQNLNHDAMYWYRQDPGQGLRLIYYSQIVNDFQKGDIAEGYSVSREKKESFPLTVTSAQKNPTAFYLCASSFMGQSYGYTFGSGTRLTVV.

This clone was detected only a few times. The chain joins TRBV25-1 to TRBJ2-7; 7 bases align to TRBD1. CDR1 is MGHDK and CDR2 is SYGVNS in the germline V gene. The CDR3 spans 17 residues. Trimming at V came to 3 bases and at J to 3 bases, leaving 14 bases not matched to a gene. This chain's CDR3 is CASSDRTNRDSYYEQYF. DNA for the CDR3: TGTGCCAGCAGTGATCGGACAAACCGGGACAGCTACTACGAGCAGTACTTC.

This clone was seen a few times. V and J are TRBV5-4 and TRBJ1-1, with 7 bases matching TRBD1. Losses at the gene ends were 0 bases for V and 0 bases for J; bases not matched to a gene: 5. This CDR3 region has 16 residues. Germline V lookup: CDR1 SGHNT, CDR2 YYREEE (reference sequence). CDR3 sequence: CASSLGGGRMNTEAFF. CDR3 nucleotide sequence: TGTGCCAGCAGCTTGGGAGGGGGCCGTATGAACACTGAAGCTTTCTTT.

The genes are TRBV5-1 and TRBJ2-7, with D unresolved. The CDR3 covers 13 residues. Trimming pared 0 bases from V and 7 bases from J, leaving 11 bases between. Germline CDR1 SGHRS, CDR2 YFSETQ. The CDR3 protein is CASSLVYSSEQYF. The DNA for the CDR3 is TGCGCCAGCAGCTTGGTATATTCGAGTGAGCAGTACTTC. Full variable domain (outside the CDR3, taken from reference TRBV5-1 and TRBJ2-7): KAGVTQTPRYLIKTRGQQVTLSCSPISGHRSVSWYQQTPGQGLQFLFEYFSETQRNKGNFPGRFSGRQFSNSRSEMNVSTLELGDSALYLCASSLVYSSEQYFGPGTRLTVT.

V and J are TRBV7-7 and TRBJ2-1, with 14 bases identical to TRBD2. The CDR3 has 17 residues. Germline loops: CDR1 SSHAT, CDR2 FNYEAQ (reference sequence). V lost 5 bases and J lost 6; bases outside the gene matches: 9. The chain's CDR3 is CASSPVVGTSGSNEQFF. The CDR3 bases are TGTGCCAGCAGCCCGGTGGTCGGGACTAGCGGGAGCAATGAGCAGTTCTTC. Based on the CDR3 plus reference TRBV7-7 and TRBJ2-1, the full variable domain is GAGVSQSPRYKVTKRGQDVTLRCDPISSHATLYWYQQALGQGPEFLTYFNYEAQPDKSGLPSDRFSAERPEGSISTLTIQRTEQRDSAMYRCASSPVVGTSGSNEQFFGPGTRLTVL.

V usage is TRBV2 and J usage is TRBJ2-3, with TRBD2 identical over 8 bases. The CDR3 is 15 amino acids. CDR1 is SNHLY and CDR2 is FYNNEI in the germline V gene. V lost 4 bases and J lost 2; bases outside the gene matches: 5. CDR3 DNA sequence: TGTGCCAGCAGTGGCAATAGCGGGATCACAGATACGCAGTATTTT. Its translation: CASSGNSGITDTQYF.

The chain links TRBV29-1 to TRBJ1-1; TRBD1 is a possible D gene (5 bases). Germline V lookup: CDR1 SQVTM, CDR2 ANQGSEA. The CDR3 is 14 amino acids. The V and J ends lost 7 bases and 0 bases respectively, with 15 bases between them. The CDR3 region is CSDRGLGLNTEAFF. The CDR3 nucleotides are TGCAGCGACCGGGGGTTGGGGCTGAACACTGAAGCTTTCTTT.

This clone appeared once. The chain has TRBV18 and TRBJ1-1; D is possibly TRBD1 (5 bases). Trimming pared 3 bases from V and 1 base from J, leaving 24 bases between. Germline values: CDR1 KGHSH, CDR2 LQKENI. CDR3 length: 19 residues. DNA of the CDR3: TGTGCCAGCTCACCGATCCTTGTCAGGGCTGAAGTCCCGAACACTGAAGCTTTCTTT. As protein: CASSPILVRAEVPNTEAFF.

The J gene is TRBJ1-5, the V gene TRBV27; the match to TRBD1 covers 8 bases. J gave up 5 bases and V 2 bases, and 11 bases lay outside the gene matches. Per germline, CDR1 MNHEY and CDR2 SMNVEV (reference sequence). CDR3 length equals 17 residues. As DNA, the CDR3 is TGTGCCAGCAGTTTAAGGGCCCCAGGGGGCGCGGATCAGCCCCAGCATTTT. Protein sequence: CASSLRAPGGADQPQHF.

The CDR3 spells CASSLSQRSFTEAFF. CDR3 DNA sequence: TGCGCCAGCAGCTTGAGCCAGAGGAGTTTTACTGAAGCTTTCTTT. The chain is built from TRBV5-1 and TRBJ1-1; D remains ambiguous. This CDR3 comprises 15 residues. Looked up from germline, CDR1 is SGHRS and CDR2 is YFSETQ. Trimming took off 1 base at V and 5 bases at J, with 15 bases between the two ends.

The gene calls are TRBV2 and TRBJ2-2, with 7 bases aligning to TRBD2. CDR3 size: 14 residues. In germline, CDR1 is SNHLY, CDR2 FYNNEI. V gave up 7 bases and J gave up 7 bases; unmatched junction bases: 9. The CDR3 is CASTPRRDYGELFF. The CDR3 region has the DNA TGTGCCAGCACCCCGCGGCGGGACTACGGGGAGCTGTTTTTT.

The V and J genes are TRBV5-1 and TRBJ1-4, with 7 nucleotides matching TRBD1. The germline gives CDR1 SGHRS, CDR2 YFSETQ. Trimming at V came to 3 bases and at J to 12 bases, leaving 11 bases not matched to a gene. This CDR3 is built from 14 residues. This CDR3 reads CASSYGTGADELFF. The CDR3 nucleotides read TGCGCCAGCAGCTATGGAACAGGGGCTGATGAACTGTTTTTT.